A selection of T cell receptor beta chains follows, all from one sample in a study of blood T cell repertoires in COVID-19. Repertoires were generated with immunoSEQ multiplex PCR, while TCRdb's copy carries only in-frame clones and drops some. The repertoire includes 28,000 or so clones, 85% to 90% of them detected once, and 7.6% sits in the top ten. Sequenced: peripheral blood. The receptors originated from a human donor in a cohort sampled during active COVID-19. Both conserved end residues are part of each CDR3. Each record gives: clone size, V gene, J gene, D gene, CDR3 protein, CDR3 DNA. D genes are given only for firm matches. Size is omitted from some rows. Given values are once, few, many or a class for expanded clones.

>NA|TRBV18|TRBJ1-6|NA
CASSPLGGADNSPLHF
TGTGCCAGCTCACCATTGGGGGGGGCGGATAATTCACCCCTCCACTTT
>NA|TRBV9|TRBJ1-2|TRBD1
CASSASQGVYGYTF
TGTGCCAGCAGCGCGTCGCAGGGGGTCTATGGCTACACCTTC
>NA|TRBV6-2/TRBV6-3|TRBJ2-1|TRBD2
CASSLFASGHNEQFF
TGTGCCAGCAGTTTGTTCGCTAGCGGACACAATGAGCAGTTCTTC
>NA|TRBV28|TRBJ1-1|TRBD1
CASSPADRGGGTEAFF
TGTGCCAGCAGCCCGGCGGACAGGGGAGGTGGCACTGAAGCTTTCTTT
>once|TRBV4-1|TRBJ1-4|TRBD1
CASSQEGTGGFATNEKLFF
TGCGCCAGCAGCCAAGAGGGGACAGGGGGCTTTGCAACTAATGAAAAACTGTTTTTT
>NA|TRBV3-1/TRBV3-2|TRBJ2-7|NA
CASSQGFGFLSYEQYF
TGTGCCAGCAGCCAAGGATTCGGGTTCTTATCCTACGAGCAGTACTTC
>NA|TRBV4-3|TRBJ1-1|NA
CASSPSGGSTEAFF
TGCGCCAGCAGCCCGAGCGGGGGTAGTACTGAAGCTTTCTTT
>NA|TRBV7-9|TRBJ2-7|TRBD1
CASSLATGGSYEQYF
TGTGCCAGCAGCTTGGCGACAGGGGGCAGCTACGAGCAGTACTTC
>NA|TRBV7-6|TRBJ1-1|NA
CASSPRLDWNTEAFF
TGTGCCAGCAGCCCGAGACTTGACTGGAACACTGAAGCTTTCTTT
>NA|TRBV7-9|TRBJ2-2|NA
CASSLQLANTGELFF
TGTGCCAGCAGCCTGCAACTAGCGAACACCGGGGAGCTGTTTTTT
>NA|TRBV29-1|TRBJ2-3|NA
CSTGGGGSTDTQYF
TGCAGCACCGGTGGGGGAGGAAGCACAGATACGCAGTATTTT
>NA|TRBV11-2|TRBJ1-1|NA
CASSAGLMNTEAFF
TGTGCCAGCAGCGCGGGTCTCATGAACACTGAAGCTTTCTTT
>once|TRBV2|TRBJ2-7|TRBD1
CASSPGQGGGEQYF
TGTGCCAGCAGTCCGGGACAGGGAGGGGGGGAGCAGTACTTC
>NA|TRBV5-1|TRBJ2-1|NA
CASSLSQGYNEQFF
TGCGCCAGCAGCTTGTCGCAGGGTTACAATGAGCAGTTCTTC
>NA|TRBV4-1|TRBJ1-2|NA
CASSQDPPGTMGYGYTF
TGCGCCAGCAGCCAAGATCCCCCGGGAACAATGGGCTATGGCTACACCTTC
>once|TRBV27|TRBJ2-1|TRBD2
CASSFAGLAGAPNEQFF
TGTGCCAGCAGTTTCGCGGGACTAGCGGGAGCACCCAATGAGCAGTTCTTC
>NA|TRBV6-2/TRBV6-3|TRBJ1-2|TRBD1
CASSGTGFGYTF
TGTGCCAGCAGCGGGACAGGGTTTGGCTACACCTTC
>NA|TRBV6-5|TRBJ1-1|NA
CASRRGGNTEAFF
TGTGCCAGTAGAAGGGGGGGGAACACTGAAGCTTTCTTT
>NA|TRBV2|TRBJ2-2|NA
CASSEEVLYTGELFF
TGTGCCAGCAGTGAGGAGGTCCTCTACACCGGGGAGCTGTTTTTT
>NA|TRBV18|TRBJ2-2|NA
CASSPPNSNTGELFF
TGTGCCAGCTCACCACCGAACAGTAACACCGGGGAGCTGTTTTTT
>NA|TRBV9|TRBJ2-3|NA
CASSPLTSTDTQYF
TGTGCCAGCAGCCCATTGACTAGCACAGATACGCAGTATTTT
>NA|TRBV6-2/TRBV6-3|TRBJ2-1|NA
CASSPRLDRVNEQFF
TGTGCCAGCAGTCCCCGACTAGATAGAGTCAATGAGCAGTTCTTC
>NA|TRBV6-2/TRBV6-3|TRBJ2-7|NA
CASSYSRYEQYF
TGTGCCAGCAGTTACTCGAGATACGAGCAGTACTTC
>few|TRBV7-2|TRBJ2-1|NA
CASSQAGEQFF
TGTGCCAGCAGCCAAGCGGGTGAGCAGTTCTTC
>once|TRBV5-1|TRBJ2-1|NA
CASSPEAGRGHNEQFF
TGCGCCAGCAGCCCGGAGGCGGGCAGGGGCCACAATGAGCAGTTCTTC
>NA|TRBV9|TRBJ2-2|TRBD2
CASSVVGASGTNTGELFF
TGTGCCAGCAGCGTAGTTGGGGCTAGCGGGACCAACACCGGGGAGCTGTTTTTT
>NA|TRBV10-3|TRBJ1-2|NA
CAISTQLSANYGYTF
TGTGCCATCAGTACACAGCTATCGGCTAACTATGGCTACACCTTC
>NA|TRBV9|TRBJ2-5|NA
CASSVPGDPKETQYF
TGTGCCAGCAGCGTTCCGGGAGATCCTAAAGAGACCCAGTACTTC
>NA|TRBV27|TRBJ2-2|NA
CASSLRGHITGELFF
TGTGCCAGCAGTTTACGAGGTCACATCACCGGGGAGCTGTTTTTT
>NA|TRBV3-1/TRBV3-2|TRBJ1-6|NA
CASSQVPGNSPLHF
TGTGCCAGCAGCCAAGTTCCGGGGAATTCACCCCTCCACTTT
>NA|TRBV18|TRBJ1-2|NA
CASSPESNYGYTF
TGTGCCAGCTCACCAGAGAGTAACTATGGCTACACCTTC
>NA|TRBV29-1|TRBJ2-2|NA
CSVEDQAGPPGELFF
TGCAGCGTTGAAGATCAGGCAGGGCCCCCCGGGGAGCTGTTTTTT
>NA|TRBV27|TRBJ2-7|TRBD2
CASSRAGGFYEQYF
TGTGCCAGCAGCCGAGCGGGGGGTTTCTACGAGCAGTACTTC
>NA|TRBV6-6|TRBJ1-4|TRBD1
CASSKNRGTTNEKLFF
TGTGCCAGCAGTAAAAACAGGGGAACAACTAATGAAAAACTGTTTTTT
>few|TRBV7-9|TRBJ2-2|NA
CASSLTRNGGTGELFF
TGTGCCAGCAGCTTAACGCGGAACGGGGGCACCGGGGAGCTGTTTTTT
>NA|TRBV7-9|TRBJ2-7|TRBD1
CASSLDRDSYEQYF
TGTGCCAGCAGCTTGGACCGGGACAGCTACGAGCAGTACTTC
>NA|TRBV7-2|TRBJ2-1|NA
CASSLYGSGDEQFF
TGTGCCAGCAGCTTATACGGGAGTGGAGATGAGCAGTTCTTC
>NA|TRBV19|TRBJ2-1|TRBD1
CASSILDRAVDEQFF
TGTGCCAGTAGTATACTAGACAGGGCGGTTGATGAGCAGTTCTTC
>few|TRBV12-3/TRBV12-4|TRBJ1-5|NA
CASTVSRNQPQHF
TGTGCCAGCACCGTCTCTCGCAATCAGCCCCAGCATTTT
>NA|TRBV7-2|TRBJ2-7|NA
CASSVGAQSGEQYF
TGTGCCAGCAGCGTAGGAGCACAGTCTGGCGAGCAGTACTTC
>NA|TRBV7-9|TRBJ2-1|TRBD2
CASSTPPISGGNNEQFF
TGTGCCAGCAGCACACCCCCAATTAGCGGGGGAAACAATGAGCAGTTCTTC
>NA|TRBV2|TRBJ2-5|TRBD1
CASSGDRKETQYF
TGTGCCAGCAGTGGGGACAGGAAAGAGACCCAGTACTTC
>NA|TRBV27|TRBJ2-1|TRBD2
CASRGAGGENEQFF
TGTGCCAGCAGGGGAGCGGGAGGGGAGAATGAGCAGTTCTTC
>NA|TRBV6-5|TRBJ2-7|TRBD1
CASKTGTGGAYEQYF
TGTGCCAGCAAAACAGGGACAGGGGGCGCCTACGAGCAGTACTTC
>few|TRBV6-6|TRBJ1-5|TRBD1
CASRQGANQPQHF
TGTGCCAGCAGACAGGGGGCCAATCAGCCCCAGCATTTT
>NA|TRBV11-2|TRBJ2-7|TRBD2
CASSSWTSGANEQYF
TGTGCCAGCAGCTCCTGGACTAGCGGGGCCAACGAGCAGTACTTC
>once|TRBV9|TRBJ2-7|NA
CASSADFYEQYF
TGTGCCAGCAGCGCCGACTTCTACGAGCAGTACTTC
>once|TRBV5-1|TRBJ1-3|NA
CASSLGPGSGNTIYF
TGCGCCAGCAGCTTGGGTCCAGGTTCAGGAAACACCATATATTTT
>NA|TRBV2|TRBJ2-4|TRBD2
CASRLAGGDRNIQYF
TGTGCCAGCAGGCTAGCGGGGGGGGACCGGAACATTCAGTACTTC
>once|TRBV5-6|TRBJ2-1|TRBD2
CASSPGLGMGNEQFF
TGTGCCAGCAGCCCCGGACTAGGGATGGGCAATGAGCAGTTCTTC
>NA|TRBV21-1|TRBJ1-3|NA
CASSTDRVWTGNTIYF
TGTGCCAGCAGCACAGACAGGGTCTGGACTGGAAACACCATATATTTT
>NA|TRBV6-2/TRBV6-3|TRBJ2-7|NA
CASSSPPDEQYF
TGTGCCAGCAGTTCCCCCCCGGACGAGCAGTACTTC
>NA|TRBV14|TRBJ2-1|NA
CASSQVPGWSYNEQFF
TGTGCCAGCAGCCAAGTCCCGGGGTGGTCCTACAATGAGCAGTTCTTC
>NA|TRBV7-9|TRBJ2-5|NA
CASSLGGIQETQYF
TGTGCCAGCAGCTTAGGGGGCATCCAAGAGACCCAGTACTTC